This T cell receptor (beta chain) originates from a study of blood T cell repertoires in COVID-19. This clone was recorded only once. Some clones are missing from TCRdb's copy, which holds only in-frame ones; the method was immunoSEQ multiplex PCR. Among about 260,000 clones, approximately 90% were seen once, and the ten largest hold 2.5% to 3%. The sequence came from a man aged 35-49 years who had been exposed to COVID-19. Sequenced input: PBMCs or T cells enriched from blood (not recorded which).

The CDR3 loop is CASSISGGTNTIYF. DNA for the CDR3: TGTGCCAGTAGTATATCAGGGGGAACAAACACCATATATTTT. The chain has TRBV19 and TRBJ1-3, with 7 nucleotides matching TRBD1. The CDR3 totals 14 residues. The germline gives CDR1 LNHDA, CDR2 SQIVND (reference sequence). After removal of 2 bases from V and 6 bases from J, the junction contained 4 bases not matched to a gene. The full variable domain, with the rest looked up from reference TRBV19 and TRBJ1-3, is DGGITQSPKYLFRKEGQNVTLSCEQNLNHDAMYWYRQDPGQGLRLIYYSQIVNDFQKGDIAEGYSVSREKKESFPLTVTSAQKNPTAFYLCASSISGGTNTIYFGEGSWLTVV.